In its sample, the clone carrying this T cell receptor (beta chain) was seen once. The sample originates from a study of technical replicates of blood from several donors. Repertoires were generated with immunoSEQ multiplex PCR, while TCRdb's copy carries only in-frame clones and drops some. Found here are under 80,000 clones, roughly nine tenths of them singletons; the top ten hold around 5.1%. This CDR3 contains 19 residues. Germline-derived CDR1 and CDR2 are MNHEY and SMNVEV (reference sequence). V lost 8 bases and J lost 1; bases outside the gene matches: 22. What was sequenced was PBMCs. The chain links TRBV27 to TRBJ1-2, with 7 positions matching TRBD1. The TCR originated in a human donor in good health. Some clones in this sample may be carry-over from other donors' samples. Here the CDR3 DNA reads TGTGCCAGCGGATTTTCGGCTAGGGGGCCAGATAGGGGTAACTATGGCTACACCTTC. It yields the protein CASGFSARGPDRGNYGYTF.